This T cell receptor beta chain came from a study of shared clonotypes between healthy human individuals. Study-wide context: Each donor's CD8 memory used one plate, CD8 naive two, each CD4 subset three. General observations from the study: Memory subsets had estimated richness that was generally smaller than that of naive subsets.

Assay used: immunoSEQ multiplex PCR; TCRdb lists only in-frame clones, some missing. The sample lists some 1.5 million clones; roughly 96% were seen once. In regard to this clone: Its antigen is currently unknown.

The CDR3 has 15 amino acids. V was cut by 5 bases and J by 0 bases, with 14 bases left in between. The germline CDR1 and CDR2 sequences are SEHNR and FQNEAQ (reference sequence). This receptor was identified in a young man in good health. The chain uses TRBV7-9 and TRBJ2-7, with no clear D. The sample was naive CD4+ T cells sorted from blood. The subset denotes: CD45RA+ positively selected. This CDR3 reads CASSPPPGFSYEQYF. The CDR3 nucleotides are TGTGCCAGCAGCCCCCCGCCCGGCTTCTCCTACGAGCAGTACTTC.